Presented here are 21 T cell receptor beta chains from one specimen sequenced in a study of T cells in Graves' hyperthyroidism and ophthalmopathy. RNA transcripts provided the source from which TCR beta CDR3 regions were amplified. Using the HTBI primer set, a first-round RT-PCR was run on the TCR CDR3. TCRdb re-called the multiplex PCR reads with MiXCR, one entry per CDR3 protein. Among some 550,000 distinct CDR3 sequences, less than 25% were seen once, and the ten largest hold 26%. Source material: blood. The receptors shown here come from a young man with Graves' hyperthyroidism.

The chain links TRBV20-1 to TRBJ1-1; unclear D gene. CDR1 and CDR2 (germline): DFQATT, SNEGSKA (reference sequence). Between the trimmed V and J ends, which lost 1 base and 4 bases, there was a span of 4 bases. CDR3 size: 11 residues. As DNA, the CDR3 is TGCAGTGCTAGAGGTCGCACTGAAGCTTTCTTT. Residues: CSARGRTEAFF.

This clonotype was counted ten times or more. The chain employs TRBV12-5 and TRBJ1-3; TRBD1 is a possible D gene (5 bases). The V and J ends lost 0 bases and 2 bases respectively, with 14 bases between them. Germline V gene lookup returns CDR1 LGHNT and CDR2 FRNRAP. The CDR3 consists of 17 residues. The CDR3 DNA is TGTGCTAGTGGTTTGGTATCCCAGGGATCGGCTGGAAACACCATATATTTT. It encodes CASGLVSQGSAGNTIYF.

CDR3 in DNA: TGCGCCAGCAGTGCCCCGGCCGGGGAGCTGTTTTTT. Encoded protein: CASSAPAGELFF. The chain uses TRBV10-1 and TRBJ2-2; no firm D call. From germline, CDR1 is WNHNN and CDR2 SYGVQD (reference sequence). Trimming took 4 bases from V and 6 from J, leaving 6 bases between them. This CDR3 has 12 amino acids.

This clonotype was counted ten times or more. The V and J genes are TRBV28 and TRBJ2-7; no definite D call. Between the trimmed V and J ends, which lost 6 bases and 4 bases, there was a span of 10 bases. The germline gives CDR1 MDHEN, CDR2 SYDVKM. The CDR3 has 12 residues. CDR3: CASRQLNYEQYF. CDR3 DNA sequence: TGTGCCAGCAGACAGCTAAATTACGAGCAGTACTTC.

The gene calls are TRBV20-1 and TRBJ2-7, with 12 bases aligning to TRBD2. Germline trimming cut 0 bases from V and 6 bases from J; bases unmatched to any gene: 12. The germline V gene has CDR1 DFQATT and CDR2 SNEGSKA (reference sequence). The CDR3 length is 17 residues. CDR3 in DNA: TGCAGTGCTAGAGATGTGACTAGCGGGAGCACCCCTAGCGAGCAGTACTTC. Amino acids: CSARDVTSGSTPSEQYF.

This clonotype was seen at least ten times. The chain uses TRBV28 and TRBJ1-1, with D possibly matching TRBD1 (6 bases). Germline loops: CDR1 MDHEN, CDR2 SYDVKM. The ends were cut back, 6 bases at V and 3 bases at J, with 14 bases in the middle. This CDR3 comprises 14 residues. The CDR3 loop is CASRPATGHTEAFF. The CDR3, as DNA: TGTGCCAGCAGACCCGCTACAGGGCACACTGAAGCTTTCTTT.

This sequence joins TRBV6-1 and TRBJ2-7; no firm D call. This CDR3 has 16 amino acids. Germline assignment: CDR1 MNHNS and CDR2 SASEGT. Trimming took 4 bases from V and 4 from J, leaving 20 bases between them. The CDR3, as DNA: TGTGCCAGCAGTGCACTAAGTGTAGGGAAGGCGTACGAGCAGTACTTC. The encoded protein is CASSALSVGKAYEQYF.

There are many counts of this clonotype. The genes are TRBV12-3 or TRBV12-4 and TRBJ2-5, with D possibly being TRBD1 (6 bases). V was trimmed by 6 bases and J by 2 bases, leaving 10 bases between them. The CDR3 runs 13 residues. CDR3 sequence reads: CASRRGQQETQYF. The CDR3 nucleotides are TGTGCCAGCAGGCGAGGACAGCAAGAGACCCAGTACTTC.

For this clonotype: The missing conserved phenylalanine or tryptophan at the end of this CDR3 makes a read error likely. J is TRBJ1-2 and V is TRBV12-3 or TRBV12-4; D remains ambiguous. This CDR3 comprises 16 residues. The V end was cut by 6 bases, the J end by 6 bases, with 23 bases between. In nucleotides, the CDR3 is TGTGCCAGCAGCTTAACCCCCGCCGGGGTCCCTGATGGCTACACCTCC. This sequence encodes CASSLTPAGVPDGYTS.

This clonotype was recorded many times. This sequence joins TRBV9 and TRBJ2-7; 9 bases agree with TRBD2. Germline V gives CDR1 SGDLS, CDR2 YYNGEE. V was pared by 0 bases and J by 0 bases, with 4 bases of the junction left unmatched. The CDR3 contains 16 residues. CDR3 in amino acids: CASSVAPSGASYEQYF. For the CDR3, the DNA is TGTGCCAGCAGCGTAGCTCCTAGCGGGGCCTCCTACGAGCAGTACTTC.

The chain links TRBV15 to TRBJ2-5; 9 bases map to TRBD1. V lost 1 base, J lost 4 bases, and 7 bases stayed unmatched. Germline lookup yields CDR1 LNHNV and CDR2 YYDKDF (reference sequence). The CDR3 sequence is 16 residues long. Written as DNA, the CDR3 is TGTGCCACCAGCAGAGCCCGGGACAGGGTGGGAGAGACCCAGTACTTC. Protein sequence: CATSRARDRVGETQYF. The variable domain in full, with the rest retrieved from reference TRBV15 and TRBJ2-5, is DAMVIQNPRYQVTQFGKPVTLSCSQTLNHNVMYWYQQKSSQAPKLLFHYYDKDFNNEADTPDNFQSRRPNTSFCFLDIRSPGLGDTAMYLCATSRARDRVGETQYFGPGTRLLVL.

Concerning this clonotype: This clone may be a read error of a much larger clone one base away. The chain joins TRBV15 to TRBJ2-7; tentative D call: TRBD1 (5 bases). The CDR3 is made up of 15 amino acids. In germline, CDR1 is LNHNV, CDR2 YYDKDF (reference sequence). The CDR3 bases are TGTGCCTCCAGCATGTTTGGGCAGGGAAATATCGAGCAGTACTTC. Translating gives CASSMFGQGNIEQYF.

In this sample, this clonotype turned up many times. CDR3 sequence reads: CASSVTGAASGNTIYF. The CDR3 coding sequence is TGTGCCAGCAGCGTAACGGGGGCGGCCTCTGGAAACACCATATATTTT. This sequence joins TRBV9 and TRBJ1-3, with a tentative D call TRBD1 (6 bases). Germline-derived CDR1 and CDR2 are SGDLS and YYNGEE. The CDR3 is 16 amino acids. Trimming left V 1 base short and J 0 bases short, with 11 bases between.

A remark on this clonotype: A read error may account for a junction end that differs from germline. J is TRBJ2-5 and V is TRBV5-1; D is possibly TRBD1 (5 bases). Germline assignment: CDR1 SGHRS and CDR2 YFSETQ. The CDR3 runs to 14 residues. CDR3 nucleotide sequence: TGCGCCATCAGCTTGTTTGCAGGGCAGGAGACCCAGTACTTC. Its protein is CAISLFAGQETQYF.

V and J are TRBV6-1 and TRBJ1-1; D gene uncertain. The V gene's germline CDR1 is MNHNS and CDR2 SASEGT. The CDR3 has 15 residues. V was trimmed by 3 bases and J by 0 bases, leaving 11 bases between them. CDR3 nucleotides: TGTGCCAGCAGTGACGGCGGGAGCTTGAACACTGAAGCTTTCTTT. It yields the protein CASSDGGSLNTEAFF.

In the case of this clonotype: A read error may account for a junction end that differs from germline. The rearrangement joins TRBV7-2 to TRBJ2-7, with TRBD2 matching 11 bases. CDR1 is SGHTA, CDR2 FQGNSA, per germline. This CDR3 contains 16 residues. The CDR3 protein is CASSLAGTSGSYEQYF. CDR3 sequence (DNA): TGTGCCAGCAGCCTAGCCGGGACTAGCGGCTCCTACGAGCAGTACTTC.

CDR3 in amino acids: CASRSGTEYYEQYF. For the CDR3, the DNA is TGTGCCAGCAGATCCGGGACAGAATATTACGAGCAGTACTTC. This chain uses TRBV6-1 with TRBJ2-7, with 7 bases identical to TRBD1. This CDR3 has 14 amino acids. Trimming cost V 6 bases and J 4 bases; bases outside gene matches: 9. Germline CDR1 MNHNS, CDR2 SASEGT.

J is TRBJ2-7 and V is TRBV11-1; no clear D gene. The germline gives CDR1 SGHAT, CDR2 FQDESV (reference sequence). With 3 bases removed from V and 3 bases from J, the gap between germline ends came to 12 bases. The CDR3 consists of 14 residues. CDR3 coding DNA: TGTGCCAGCAGCTTGAAGGGCGTGGGCTACGAGCAGTACTTC. Protein product: CASSLKGVGYEQYF. The full variable domain, completed using reference TRBV11-1 and TRBJ2-7, is EAEVAQSPRYKITEKSQAVAFWCDPISGHATLYWYRQILGQGPELLVQFQDESVVDDSQLPKDRFSAERLKGVDSTLKIQPAELGDSAMYLCASSLKGVGYEQYFGPGTRLTVT.

This clonotype appeared many times. This sequence joins TRBV6-1 and TRBJ1-5, with TRBD1 matching 9 bases. V shed 4 bases, J shed 0 bases, and the junction held 7 bases outside the gene matches. CDR1 is MNHNS, CDR2 SASEGT, per germline. CDR3 size: 17 residues. The CDR3 DNA is TGTGCCAGCAGTGCTGGACAGGGGACTTATAGCAATCAGCCCCAGCATTTT. Residues: CASSAGQGTYSNQPQHF.

This clonotype was found many times. This chain joins TRBV6-1 and TRBJ2-7, with 8 bases identical to TRBD1. Losses at the gene ends were 1 base for V and 4 bases for J; bases not matched to a gene: 6. The CDR3 is made up of 15 amino acids. The germline gives CDR1 MNHNS, CDR2 SASEGT. The CDR3 protein is CASSEEAGGGYEQYF. CDR3 DNA sequence: TGTGCCAGCAGTGAAGAAGCAGGGGGCGGGTACGAGCAGTACTTC.

The chain employs TRBV20-1 and TRBJ1-6; D may be TRBD1 (5 bases). The germline CDR1 and CDR2 sequences are DFQATT and SNEGSKA (reference sequence). The CDR3 spans 11 residues. V lost 5 bases and J 10 bases, leaving 9 bases between the germline ends. CDR3 region: CSAGTESPLHF. The CDR3 DNA follows: TGCAGTGCTGGGACGGAATCACCCCTCCACTTT.